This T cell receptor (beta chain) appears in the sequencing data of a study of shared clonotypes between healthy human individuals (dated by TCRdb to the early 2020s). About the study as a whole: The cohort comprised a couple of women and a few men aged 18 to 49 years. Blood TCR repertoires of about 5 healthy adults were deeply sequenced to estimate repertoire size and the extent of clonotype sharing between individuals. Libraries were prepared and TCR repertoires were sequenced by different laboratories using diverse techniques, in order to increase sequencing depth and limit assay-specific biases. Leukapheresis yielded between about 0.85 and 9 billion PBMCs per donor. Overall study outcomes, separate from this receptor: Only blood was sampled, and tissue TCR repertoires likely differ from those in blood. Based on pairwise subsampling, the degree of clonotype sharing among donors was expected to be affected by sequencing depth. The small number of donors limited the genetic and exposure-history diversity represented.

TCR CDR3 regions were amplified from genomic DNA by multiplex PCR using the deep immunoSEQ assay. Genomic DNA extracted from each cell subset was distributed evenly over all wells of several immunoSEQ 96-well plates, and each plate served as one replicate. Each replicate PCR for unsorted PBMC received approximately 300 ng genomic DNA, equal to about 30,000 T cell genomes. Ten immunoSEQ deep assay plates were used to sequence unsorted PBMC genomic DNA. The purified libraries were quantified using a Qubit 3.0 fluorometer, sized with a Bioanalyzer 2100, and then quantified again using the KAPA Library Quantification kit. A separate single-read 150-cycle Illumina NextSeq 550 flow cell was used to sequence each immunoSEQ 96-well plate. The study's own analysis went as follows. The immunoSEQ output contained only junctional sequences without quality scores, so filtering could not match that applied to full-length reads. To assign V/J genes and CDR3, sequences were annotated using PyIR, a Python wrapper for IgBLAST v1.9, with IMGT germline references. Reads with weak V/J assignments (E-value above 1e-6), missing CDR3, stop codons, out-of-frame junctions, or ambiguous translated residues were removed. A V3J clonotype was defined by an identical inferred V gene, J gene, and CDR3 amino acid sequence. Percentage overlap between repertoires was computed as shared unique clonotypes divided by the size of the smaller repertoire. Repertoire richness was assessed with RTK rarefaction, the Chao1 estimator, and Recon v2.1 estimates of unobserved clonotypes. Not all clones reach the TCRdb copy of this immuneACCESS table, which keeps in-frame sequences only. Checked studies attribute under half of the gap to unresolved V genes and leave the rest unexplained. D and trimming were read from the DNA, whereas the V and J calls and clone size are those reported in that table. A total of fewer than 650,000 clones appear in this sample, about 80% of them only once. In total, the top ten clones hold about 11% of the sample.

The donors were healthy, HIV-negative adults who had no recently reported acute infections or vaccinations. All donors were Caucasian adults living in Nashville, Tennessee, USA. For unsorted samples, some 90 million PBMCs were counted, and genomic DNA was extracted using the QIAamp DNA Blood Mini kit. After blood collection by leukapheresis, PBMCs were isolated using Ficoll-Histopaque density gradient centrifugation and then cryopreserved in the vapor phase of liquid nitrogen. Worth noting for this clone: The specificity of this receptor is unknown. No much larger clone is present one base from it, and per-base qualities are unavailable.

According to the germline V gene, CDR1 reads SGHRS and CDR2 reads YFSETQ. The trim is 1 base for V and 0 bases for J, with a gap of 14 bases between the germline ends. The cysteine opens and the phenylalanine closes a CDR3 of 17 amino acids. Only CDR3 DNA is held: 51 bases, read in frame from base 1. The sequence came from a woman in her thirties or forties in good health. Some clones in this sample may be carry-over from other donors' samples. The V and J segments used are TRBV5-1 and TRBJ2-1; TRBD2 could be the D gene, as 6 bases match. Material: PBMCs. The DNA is TGCGCCAGCAGCTTGAAGGCTTCCGGGAGCTCCTACAATGAGCAGTTCTTC. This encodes CASSLKASGSSYNEQFF.